Presented here are 24 T cell receptor beta chains from one specimen sequenced in a study of blood T cell repertoires in COVID-19. Libraries were prepared by immunoSEQ multiplex PCR; TCRdb keeps only in-frame clonotypes and omits some of them. The data hold approximately 28,000 clones, with around 85% observed a single time. The sample comprised peripheral blood. The receptors shown here come from a woman aged 60-70 years with acute or convalescent COVID-19.

V is TRBV5-1 and J is TRBJ1-3; a possible D gene is TRBD1 (5 bases). The germline V and J ends were trimmed by 4 bases and 0 bases, with 14 bases remaining between them. Germline V lookup: CDR1 SGHRS, CDR2 YFSETQ. The CDR3 loop spans 16 amino acids. CDR3 nucleotides: TGCGCCAGCAGCACCGTTGGTACAGGCTCTGGAAACACCATATATTTT. Translation: CASSTVGTGSGNTIYF.

This chain uses TRBV4-2 with TRBJ2-7, with 8 nucleotides matching TRBD1. After removal of 5 bases from V and 5 bases from J, the junction contained 8 bases not matched to a gene. This CDR3 is 14 amino acids long. Germline V gives CDR1 LGHNA, CDR2 YNFKEQ. The CDR3 protein is CASSTNRGVNEQYF. The CDR3 DNA is TGTGCCAGCAGCACAAACAGGGGGGTCAACGAGCAGTACTTC.

The genes are TRBV9 and TRBJ1-2; the D is unclear. V dropped 0 bases and J dropped 7 bases, with 13 bases sitting between them. CDR1 is SGDLS, CDR2 YYNGEE, per germline. The CDR3 extends over 14 amino acids. The CDR3 loop is CASSVGGSLSGYTF. The CDR3 nucleotides are TGTGCCAGCAGCGTAGGAGGTAGCCTGAGTGGCTACACCTTC.

The gene calls are TRBV9 and TRBJ1-4, with 10 nucleotides matching TRBD1. The CDR3 is 15 residues long. Germline V gene lookup returns CDR1 SGDLS and CDR2 YYNGEE. J gave up 10 bases and V 1 base, and 7 bases lay outside the gene matches. CDR3 residues: CASSVSDGQGGKLFF. DNA of the CDR3: TGTGCCAGCAGCGTAAGCGACGGACAGGGGGGAAAACTGTTTTTT.

The chain combines TRBV21-1 with TRBJ2-3; the table's D call TRBD1 went unverified against the DNA. TRBV21-1 is a documented pseudogene. The CDR3 spans 13 residues. For the CDR3, the DNA is TGTGCCAGCAGTCCAGGGGATTCGGATACGCAGTATTTT. It yields the protein CASSPGDSDTQYF.

The chain carries TRBV12-3 or TRBV12-4 and TRBJ1-2, with a tentative D call TRBD1 (6 bases). V lost 6 bases to trimming and J lost 4 bases, with 9 bases between them. The CDR3 is 12 residues long. DNA for the CDR3: TGTGCCAGCAGCCCCAGGGGCTATGGCTACACCTTC. Protein: CASSPRGYGYTF.

This clone has more than one count but fewer than ten. The chain is built from TRBV27 and TRBJ1-2; 7 nucleotides align to TRBD1. Germline trimming cut 5 bases from V and 0 bases from J; bases unmatched to any gene: 12. The CDR3 loop spans 17 amino acids. Germline V gives CDR1 MNHEY, CDR2 SMNVEV (reference sequence). CDR3 DNA sequence: TGTGCCAGCAGTCCAACCAGACAGGGACCCCCTAACTATGGCTACACCTTC. Amino acids: CASSPTRQGPPNYGYTF.

The V and J genes are TRBV2 and TRBJ1-5; D may be TRBD1 (6 bases). This CDR3 has 15 residues. CDR1 and CDR2 (germline): SNHLY, FYNNEI. Trimming cost V 0 bases and J 4 bases, with 10 bases left between them. CDR3 residues: CASSEAGRGNQPQHF. CDR3 in DNA: TGTGCCAGCAGTGAAGCGGGCAGGGGTAATCAGCCCCAGCATTTT.

The chain employs TRBV5-1 and TRBJ1-6; TRBD1 is a possible D gene (5 bases). Germline-derived CDR1 and CDR2 are SGHRS and YFSETQ. There are 17 residues in the CDR3. The V end lost 0 bases, the J end lost 10 bases, and 20 bases lay between the germline ends. The chain's CDR3 is CASSLEVFSGGESPLHF. The CDR3 coding sequence is TGCGCCAGCAGCTTGGAGGTCTTTTCCGGGGGAGAATCACCCCTCCACTTT.

The chain recombines TRBV10-1 with TRBJ2-3; TRBD2 matches at 11 bases. The CDR3 runs 18 residues. Germline V gene data show CDR1 as WNHNN and CDR2 as SYGVQD (reference sequence). Trimming removed 5 bases from V and 1 base from J; junction bases left unmatched: 11. The CDR3 nucleotides read TGCGCCAGCAGTTTAGGCCTAGCGGGGGGCCATCGCACAGATACGCAGTATTTT. This sequence encodes CASSLGLAGGHRTDTQYF.

The chain is built from TRBV5-1 and TRBJ2-3; maybe TRBD1 (6 bases). V was cut by 5 bases and J by 4 bases, with 20 bases left in between. Germline CDR1 and CDR2: SGHRS and YFSETQ. This CDR3 has 16 residues. CDR3 sequence (DNA): TGCGCCAGCAGGGGACCAGGGACACTGTCTGCAGATACGCAGTATTTT. It yields the protein CASRGPGTLSADTQYF.

Concerning this clone: Likely a read error: the CDR3 ends without its conserved phenylalanine or tryptophan. It is unclear where the CDR3 begins or ends on the DNA, so no DNA is shown, and the CDR3 is as TCRdb lists it. This sequence joins TRBV15 and TRBJ1-4; the table's D call, TRBD1, has no DNA check behind it. The germline V gene has CDR1 LNHNV and CDR2 YYDKDF (reference sequence). Ends included, the CDR3 has 14 residues. The CDR3 reads CATSRDRRTETLYV.

V and J are TRBV19 and TRBJ1-1; unclear D gene. Germline values: CDR1 LNHDA, CDR2 SQIVND (reference sequence). Trimming shortened V by 3 bases and J by 4 bases, and 9 bases separated the two germline ends. CDR3 length: 13 residues. CDR3 bases: TGTGCCAGTAGTATCAGGCAGTCCACTGAAGCTTTCTTT. Its protein product is CASSIRQSTEAFF.

In its sample, this clone was seen once. The rearrangement links TRBV15 to TRBJ2-5, with D possibly matching TRBD2 (6 bases). CDR3 length: 13 residues. The V gene's germline CDR1 is LNHNV and CDR2 YYDKDF (reference sequence). V shed 3 bases and J shed 4 bases, with 9 bases lying between them. CDR3 loop: CATSSGLRETQYF. The CDR3 DNA follows: TGTGCCACCAGCAGTGGACTACGAGAGACCCAGTACTTC.

V gene TRBV5-1 combines with J gene TRBJ2-7, with unresolved D. With 7 bases removed from V and 2 bases from J, the gap between germline ends came to 13 bases. The V gene's germline CDR1 is SGHRS and CDR2 YFSETQ. The CDR3 covers 13 residues. This CDR3 reads CASFDLNPYEQYF. The CDR3 DNA reads as TGCGCCAGCTTTGACTTAAACCCCTACGAGCAGTACTTC.

The chain joins TRBV7-3 to TRBJ2-1; 13 bases match TRBD2. From germline, CDR1 is SGHTA and CDR2 FQGTGA. Trimming cost V 6 bases and J 3 bases; bases outside gene matches: 5. This CDR3 is built from 16 residues. CDR3 DNA sequence: TGTGCCAGCAGTAACCGGACTAGCGGGGGCTACAATGAGCAGTTCTTC. It yields the protein CASSNRTSGGYNEQFF.

This clone showed up just a few times. V gene TRBV6-1 combines with J gene TRBJ2-5; TRBD1 aligns across 10 bases. Trimming removed 4 bases from V and 3 bases from J; junction bases left unmatched: 8. CDR1 is MNHNS, CDR2 SASEGT, per germline. This CDR3 comprises 16 residues. The CDR3 reads CASSGRDRGFKETQYF. The CDR3 nucleotides read TGTGCCAGCAGTGGAAGGGACAGGGGCTTTAAAGAGACCCAGTACTTC.

V gene TRBV9 combines with J gene TRBJ1-1; possibly TRBD1 for D (5 bases). The CDR3 consists of 14 residues. Germline CDR1 reads SGDLS; CDR2 reads YYNGEE. Trimming shortened V by 0 bases and J by 1 base, and 7 bases separated the two germline ends. For the CDR3, the DNA is TGTGCCAGCAGCGTAGGACAGAGGAACACTGAAGCTTTCTTT. Its translation: CASSVGQRNTEAFF.

The genes are TRBV18 and TRBJ1-1; D unclear. V dropped 5 bases and J dropped 2 bases, with 9 bases sitting between them. Looked up from germline, CDR1 is KGHSH and CDR2 is LQKENI. The CDR3 consists of 13 residues. CDR3 amino acids: CASSDILNTEAFF. CDR3 bases: TGTGCCAGCTCAGACATCCTAAACACTGAAGCTTTCTTT.

The chain recombines TRBV3-1 (or the pseudogene TRBV3-2) with TRBJ2-7; 7 nucleotides agree with TRBD2. Germline V gives CDR1 LGHDT, CDR2 YNNKEL (reference sequence). This CDR3 has 15 amino acids. With 1 base clipped from V and 6 bases from J, the junction kept 9 bases outside the gene matches. As DNA, the CDR3 is TGTGCCAGCAGCCAAGGGCTGGGGGGGGTTTCCGAGCAGTACTTC. Translation gives CASSQGLGGVSEQYF.

The V and J genes are TRBV3-1 (or the pseudogene TRBV3-2) and TRBJ2-2; D is perhaps TRBD2 (6 bases). Germline V CDR1 and CDR2: LGHDT, YNNKEL (reference sequence). This CDR3 is built from 13 residues. Trimming shortened V by 4 bases and J by 7 bases, and 10 bases separated the two germline ends. CDR3 residues: CASSPWGDGELFF. DNA for the CDR3: TGTGCCAGCAGCCCCTGGGGGGACGGGGAGCTGTTTTTT.

This clone showed up just a few times. The V gene is TRBV2, the J gene TRBJ1-1; D gene unclear. Between the trimmed V and J ends, which lost 6 bases and 1 base, there was a span of 12 bases. This CDR3 has 14 amino acids. Germline CDR1 SNHLY, CDR2 FYNNEI. CDR3 coding DNA: TGTGCCAGCAGCCTAGACCGAACGAACACTGAAGCTTTCTTT. Translation gives CASSLDRTNTEAFF. The full variable domain, completed using reference TRBV2 and TRBJ1-1, is EPEVTQTPSHQVTQMGQEVILRCVPISNHLYFYWYRQILGQKVEFLVSFYNNEISEKSEIFDDQFSVERPDGSNFTLKIRSTKLEDSAMYFCASSLDRTNTEAFFGQGTRLTVV.

CDR3 protein: CASSQEGGRYNEQFF. The DNA for the CDR3 is TGTGCCAGCAGCCAAGAAGGGGGACGCTACAATGAGCAGTTCTTC. This chain connects TRBV4-2 to TRBJ2-1, with TRBD1 as a possible D gene (6 bases). V was cut by 0 bases and J by 3 bases, with 9 bases left in between. This CDR3 spans 15 amino acids. Germline CDR1 and CDR2: LGHNA and YNFKEQ.

This clone was detected only once. The gene calls are TRBV18 and TRBJ1-4; 7 positions match TRBD1. The CDR3 extends over 15 amino acids. CDR1 and CDR2 (germline): KGHSH, LQKENI. Trimming at V came to 1 base and at J to 2 bases, leaving 1 base not matched to a gene. In nucleotides, the CDR3 is TGTGCCAGCTCACCACAGGGACAGACTAATGAAAAACTGTTTTTT. It encodes CASSPQGQTNEKLFF. The full variable domain, rest sourced from reference TRBV18 and TRBJ1-4, is NAGVMQNPRHLVRRRGQEARLRCSPMKGHSHVYWYRQLPEEGLKFMVYLQKENIIDESGMPKERFSAEFPKEGPSILRIQQVVRGDSAAYFCASSPQGQTNEKLFFGSGTQLSVL.